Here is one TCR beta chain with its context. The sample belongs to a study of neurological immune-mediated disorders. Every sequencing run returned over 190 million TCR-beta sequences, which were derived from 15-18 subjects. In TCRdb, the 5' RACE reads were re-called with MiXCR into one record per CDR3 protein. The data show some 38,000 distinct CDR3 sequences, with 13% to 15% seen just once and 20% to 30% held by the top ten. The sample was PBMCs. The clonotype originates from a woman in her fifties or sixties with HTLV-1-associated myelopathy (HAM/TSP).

CDR3: CASSLERGWGTEAFF. The CDR3 DNA reads as TGTGCCAGCAGCTTAGAACGGGGCTGGGGCACTGAAGCTTTCTTT. This chain connects TRBV7-3 to TRBJ1-1, with a tentative D call TRBD1 (5 bases). V shed 2 bases and J shed 4 bases, with 14 bases lying between them. This CDR3 spans 15 amino acids. CDR1 is SGHTA, CDR2 FQGTGA, per germline.